This TCR beta chain was recorded in a study of regulatory T cells in long-lasting Graves disease. Construction of the TCR beta libraries employed iRepertoire HTBI primers in conjunction with Arm-PCR of CDR3 regions. From the multiplex PCR reads, TCRdb called clonotypes with MiXCR, one entry per CDR3 protein. Among hundreds of thousands of distinct CDR3 sequences listed, about 16% were seen once. This clonotype has a handful of counts. This CDR3 has 17 residues. Germline CDR1 and CDR2: LNHDA and SQIVND (reference sequence). Trimming shortened V by 7 bases and J by 2 bases, and 23 bases separated the two germline ends. Time point reported: newly diagnosed GD, antithyroid drugs for less than 3 months. The authors made the TCR library using RNA they extracted from PBMCs. These sequences were also reported in another study, on T cells in Graves' hyperthyroidism and ophthalmopathy. That report adds: Ophthalmopathy was predicted by the model a median of about six months ahead of onset.

The receptor's source is a woman in her twenties or thirties with Graves disease. The sequences come from peripheral blood mononuclear cells (PBMCs), collected at new diagnosis, from a patient treated with antithyroid drugs. This sequence joins TRBV19 and TRBJ1-2, with D tentatively TRBD1 (6 bases). CDR3 DNA: TGTGCCAGTATGTACTGGGGGGACACATCAACAAACTATGGCTACACCTTC. This encodes CASMYWGDTSTNYGYTF.